Presented here are 19 T cell receptor beta chains from one specimen sequenced in a study of cytomegalovirus exposure and HLA in healthy donors. Use of 60 Vbeta and 13 Jbeta primers characterized the PCR. Profiling relied on immunoSEQ multiplex PCR, and the TCRdb table lists in-frame clones only, not all of them. The sample yields some 100,000 clones, around 70% seen once. The sequenced sample consisted of PBMCs. The receptor set was obtained from a woman aged 50 to 65 in good health and CMV-seropositive.

This chain uses TRBV7-6 with TRBJ2-7, with 7 bases lining up with TRBD2. Unmatched junction bases numbered 16, after V lost 1 base and J lost 7 bases. The CDR3 totals 17 residues. CDR1 SGHVS and CDR2 FNYEAQ come from the germline V gene. This CDR3 reads CASSLVRTGGSHEEQYF. The CDR3 DNA reads as TGTGCCAGCAGCTTAGTACGGACTGGCGGGAGTCATGAGGAGCAGTACTTC.

This clone was counted between two and nine times. The chain couples TRBV19 to TRBJ2-5, with D possibly being TRBD1 (6 bases). V lost 1 base and J lost 5, with 14 bases in between. The CDR3 totals 15 residues. Germline CDR1 is LNHDA and CDR2 is SQIVND (reference sequence). Written as DNA, the CDR3 is TGTGCCAGTAGTATAGGAACAGGGCTCGGGGAGACCCAGTACTTC. Its protein is CASSIGTGLGETQYF.

This chain uses TRBV20-1 with TRBJ2-5, with a weak D call TRBD1 (5 bases). This CDR3 is 11 amino acids long. CDR1 DFQATT and CDR2 SNEGSKA come from the germline V gene (reference sequence). CDR3: CSKGWGETQYF. As DNA, the CDR3 is TGCAGCAAGGGGTGGGGAGAGACCCAGTACTTC.

This clone appeared a few times. The rearrangement uses TRBV5-4 and TRBJ2-7; 8 bases map to TRBD2. Losses at the gene ends were 4 bases for V and 4 bases for J; bases not matched to a gene: 10. CDR1 is SGHNT, CDR2 YYREEE, per germline (reference sequence). CDR3 length equals 15 residues. CDR3 amino acids: CASSEPGTSRYEQYF. The CDR3 coding sequence is TGTGCCAGCAGCGAGCCCGGGACTAGTCGGTACGAGCAGTACTTC.

CDR3 region: CASSLTGLIQRLPYNEQFF. CDR3 DNA: TGCGCCAGCAGCCTGACAGGTCTTATACAGAGGTTACCATACAATGAGCAGTTCTTC. The V and J genes are TRBV4-1 and TRBJ2-1; tentatively, D is TRBD1 (6 bases). The germline gives CDR1 MGHRA, CDR2 YSYEKL. This CDR3 region has 19 residues. Trimming took 4 bases from V and 4 from J, leaving 26 bases between them.

The chain links TRBV6-1 to TRBJ2-7, with 7 bases aligning to TRBD1. Trimming removed 4 bases from V and 4 bases from J; junction bases left unmatched: 4. CDR1 is MNHNS, CDR2 SASEGT, per germline. CDR3 length equals 13 residues. The CDR3 protein is CASSGDRGYEQYF. Written as DNA, the CDR3 is TGTGCCAGCAGTGGGGACAGAGGTTACGAGCAGTACTTC.

This rearrangement joins TRBV4-3 to TRBJ2-3; D call uncertain. In germline, CDR1 is LGHNA, CDR2 YSLEER. This CDR3 is 17 amino acids long. Deletions cut 0 bases from V and 2 bases from J, with 15 bases between. In DNA, the CDR3 is TGCGCCAGCAGCCAAGAACCACCGTACTCCTTCACAGATACGCAGTATTTT. Protein product: CASSQEPPYSFTDTQYF.

This clone was counted only a few times. The chain has TRBV7-8 and TRBJ1-1, with 7 nucleotides matching TRBD1. The germline CDR1 and CDR2 sequences are SGHVS and FQNEAQ. The CDR3 has 13 residues. V dropped 3 bases and J dropped 8; count of bases not matched to a gene: 6. The CDR3 coding sequence is TGTGCCAGCAGCTTTCGACGGGGACAGGAAGCTTTCTTT. Its translation: CASSFRRGQEAFF.

The chain joins TRBV2 to TRBJ2-3; 7 nucleotides agree with TRBD1. J was trimmed by 0 bases and V by 7 bases; bases with no gene match: 7. This CDR3 is 15 amino acids long. The V gene's germline CDR1 is SNHLY and CDR2 FYNNEI. CDR3 sequence reads: CASNLQGFSTDTQYF. The CDR3 coding sequence is TGTGCCAGCAACCTACAGGGGTTTAGCACAGATACGCAGTATTTT.

In this sample, this clone turned up a few times. The rearrangement joins TRBV10-2 to TRBJ2-7; D remains ambiguous. This CDR3 is built from 13 residues. Germline CDR1 reads WSHSY; CDR2 reads SAAADI. Trimming left V 2 bases short and J 4 bases short, with 9 bases between. The CDR3: CASSELPRYEQYF. CDR3 nucleotides: TGCGCCAGCAGTGAGCTCCCTCGGTACGAGCAGTACTTC.

This clone was seen just once. The rearrangement links TRBV10-3 to TRBJ1-2; TRBD1 matches at 7 bases. This CDR3 comprises 14 residues. V was pared by 6 bases and J by 7 bases, with 11 bases of the junction left unmatched. CDR1 ENHRY and CDR2 SYGVKD come from the germline V gene. The CDR3 sequence is CAIRQGLAVGGYTF. CDR3 sequence (DNA): TGTGCCATCAGACAGGGGTTGGCAGTGGGTGGCTACACCTTC.

V is TRBV7-6 and J is TRBJ2-1, with 7 nucleotides matching TRBD1. Germline loops: CDR1 SGHVS, CDR2 FNYEAQ. The CDR3 is 15 amino acids. The V and J ends lost 5 bases and 4 bases, in that order; junction bases with no gene match: 8. The chain's CDR3 is CASSPGGPMYNEQFF. The CDR3 nucleotides read TGTGCCAGCAGCCCAGGGGGACCAATGTACAATGAGCAGTTCTTC. The variable domain in full, with the rest retrieved from reference TRBV7-6 and TRBJ2-1, is GAGVSQSPRYKVTKRGQDVALRCDPISGHVSLYWYRQALGQGPEFLTYFNYEAQQDKSGLPNDRFSAERPEGSISTLTIQRTEQRDSAMYRCASSPGGPMYNEQFFGPGTRLTVL.

This clone was detected only a few times. The chain recombines TRBV18 with TRBJ2-5, with 13 bases that match TRBD2. Germline assignment: CDR1 KGHSH and CDR2 LQKENI. The CDR3 has 17 residues. Losses at the gene ends were 3 bases for V and 1 base for J; bases not matched to a gene: 5. The CDR3 region has the DNA TGTGCCAGCTCACCGCGACTAGCGGGAGGTGGCCAAGAGACCCAGTACTTC. Encoded protein: CASSPRLAGGGQETQYF.

This chain connects TRBV2 to TRBJ2-7; 8 bases are shared with TRBD1. The junction had 11 bases not matched to a gene; V was cut back by 1 base and J by 3 bases. Per the germline V gene, CDR1 is SNHLY and CDR2 is FYNNEI. The CDR3 runs to 17 residues. As DNA, the CDR3 is TGTGCCAGCAGTGAAGGGGGACCGGGACAGGCGTACTACGAGCAGTACTTC. Translated, it gives CASSEGGPGQAYYEQYF.

The rearrangement joins TRBV14 to TRBJ2-3, with 8 nucleotides matching TRBD1. The CDR3 covers 14 residues. Germline lookup yields CDR1 SGHDN and CDR2 FVKESK. V was clipped by 4 bases and J by 4 bases; unmatched bases: 4. CDR3: CASSRSGGADTQYF. The CDR3 coding sequence is TGTGCCAGCAGCCGATCAGGGGGCGCAGATACGCAGTATTTT.

The DNA for the CDR3 is TGTGCCAGCAGTCTTAGCGGGGCTCGAGATACGCAGTATTTT. Amino acid sequence: CASSLSGARDTQYF. The chain links TRBV28 to TRBJ2-3; 8 bases align to TRBD2. The V gene's germline CDR1 is MDHEN and CDR2 SYDVKM. V trimming: 5 bases; J trimming: 5 bases; junction bases outside the gene matches: 6. This CDR3 is 14 amino acids long.

The CDR3 nucleotides are TGTGCCTGGAGCGGGATGGCTAGCAATGAGCAGTTCTTC. This gives the protein CAWSGMASNEQFF. This chain joins TRBV30 and TRBJ2-1; D possibly corresponds to TRBD2 (5 bases). CDR3 length: 13 residues. Trimming left V 3 bases short and J 6 bases short, with 12 bases between. Germline V gene sequence: CDR1 GTSNPN, CDR2 SVGIG (reference sequence).

The V call is TRBV7-9, the J call TRBJ2-7; 10 bases are shared with TRBD1. Germline CDR1 reads SEHNR; CDR2 reads FQNEAQ (reference sequence). After removal of 6 bases from V and 6 bases from J, the junction contained 8 bases not matched to a gene. This CDR3 is built from 14 residues. The CDR3 coding sequence is TGTGCCAGCAGGCCCGGGACAGGGGAGCTCGAGCAGTACTTC. It specifies CASRPGTGELEQYF.

The rearrangement uses TRBV10-1 and TRBJ2-1, with TRBD1 as a possible D gene (6 bases). V lost 5 bases, J lost 3 bases, and 20 bases lay in between. The CDR3 has 17 residues. Germline-derived CDR1 and CDR2 are WNHNN and SYGVQD (reference sequence). CDR3 nucleotide sequence: TGCGCCAGCAGTAGGTTCAGGGGCGATCTTCTCTACAATGAGCAGTTCTTC. Translating it yields CASSRFRGDLLYNEQFF.